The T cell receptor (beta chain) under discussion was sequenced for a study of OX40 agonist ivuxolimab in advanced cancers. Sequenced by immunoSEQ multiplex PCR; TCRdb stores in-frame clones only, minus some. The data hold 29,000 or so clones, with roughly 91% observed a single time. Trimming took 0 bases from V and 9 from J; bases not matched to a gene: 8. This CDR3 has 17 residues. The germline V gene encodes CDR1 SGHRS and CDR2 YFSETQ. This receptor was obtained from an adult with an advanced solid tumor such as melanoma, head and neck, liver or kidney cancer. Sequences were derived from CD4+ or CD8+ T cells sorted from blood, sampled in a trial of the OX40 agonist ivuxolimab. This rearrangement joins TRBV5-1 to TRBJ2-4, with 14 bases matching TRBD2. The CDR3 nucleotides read TGCGCCAGCAGCTTGGAAGGGACTAGCGGGAGAATATTCATTCAGTACTTC. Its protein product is CASSLEGTSGRIFIQYF.